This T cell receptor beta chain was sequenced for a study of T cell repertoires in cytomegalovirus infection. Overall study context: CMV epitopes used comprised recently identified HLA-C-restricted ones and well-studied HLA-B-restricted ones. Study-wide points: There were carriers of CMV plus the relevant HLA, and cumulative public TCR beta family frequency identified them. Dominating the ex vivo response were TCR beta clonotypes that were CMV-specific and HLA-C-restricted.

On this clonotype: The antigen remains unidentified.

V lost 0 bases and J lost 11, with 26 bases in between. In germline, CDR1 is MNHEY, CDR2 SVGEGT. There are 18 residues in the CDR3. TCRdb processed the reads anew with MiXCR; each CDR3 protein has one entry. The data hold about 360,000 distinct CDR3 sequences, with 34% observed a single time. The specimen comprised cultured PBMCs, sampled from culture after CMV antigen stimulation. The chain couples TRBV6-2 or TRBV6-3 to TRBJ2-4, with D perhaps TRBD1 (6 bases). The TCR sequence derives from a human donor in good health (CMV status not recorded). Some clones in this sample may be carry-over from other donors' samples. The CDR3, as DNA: TGTGCCAGCAGTTACTCGGACAGAGGGACACCCCTTAAGCTCGTTCAGTACTTC. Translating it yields CASSYSDRGTPLKLVQYF.